This T cell receptor beta chain came from a study of post-analysis software for immune sequencing data. Overall study context: Both relapsing-remitting and secondary progressive multiple sclerosis featured among the disease courses, as did progressive-relapsing multiple sclerosis. General study results and limits: Strong co-clustering by F measure was seen for same-batch samples. TRBV5-6, TRBV5-1 and TRBV20-1 belonged to a set of roughly 5 TRBV segments that were more frequent in patients than controls.

Regarding this clonotype: Its antigen is currently unknown.

Unique molecular identifiers had been added to the TCR beta cDNA libraries. TCRdb re-derived calls from the PCR reads in MiXCR, one entry per CDR3 protein. Of around 710,000 distinct CDR3 sequences listed, more than 45% are singletons. The germline gives CDR1 PRHDT, CDR2 FYEKMQ (reference sequence). The trim removed 0 bases at V and 1 base at J, leaving 5 bases unmatched. The CDR3 sequence is 18 residues long. The source material was blood. This sequence was found in a girl under 18 with multiple sclerosis. This sequence joins TRBV13 and TRBJ2-6, with 8 bases identical to TRBD1. The chain's CDR3 is CASSLGPGGASGANVLTF. DNA of the CDR3: TGTGCCAGCAGCTTAGGTCCAGGGGGCGCTTCTGGGGCCAACGTCCTGACTTTC.